Below, one T cell receptor (beta chain) is given with its context. This entry comes from a study of blood T cell repertoires in COVID-19. Participants were aged roughly 18 to 89 years from roughly 25 US areas. In the source study's methods: Counts of nucleated cells, estimated from reference gene primer amplification, were obtained. The repertoire was sequenced with immunoSEQ multiplex PCR; TCRdb's copy has only in-frame clones and lacks some. V, J and clone size are taken as reported in that table, and D and trimming were inferred from the DNA itself. The sample holds nearly 400,000 clones, about nine tenths seen once. The CDR3 sequence is 14 residues long. Per germline, CDR1 MNHEY and CDR2 SVGAGI. Trimming cost V 6 bases and J 2 bases, with 10 bases left between them.

The specimen sequenced was PBMCs or T cells enriched from blood (not recorded which). V usage is TRBV6-5 and J usage is TRBJ2-2; D is perhaps TRBD1 (6 bases). This clonotype was sampled from a woman aged 25 to 45 who had recovered from COVID-19. CDR3 sequence (DNA): TGTGCCAGCAGACCGGGGACAAACACCGGGGAGCTGTTTTTT. Translation: CASRPGTNTGELFF.